These T cell receptor beta chains were read from a single sample in a study of vaccination and CD4 T cells after COVID-19. TCRdb processed the PCR reads anew with MiXCR; each CDR3 protein has one entry. The data hold 9,500 to 15,000 distinct CDR3 sequences, with under 75% observed a single time. Their recognized antigens are unknown. The source material was CD4+ T cells from blood, cultured in vitro. These receptor sequences come from a human donor who had recovered from COVID-19. The CDR3 runs from the conserved cysteine through the conserved F or W. Fields, in order: D gene, clone size, J gene, V gene, CDR3 DNA, CDR3 protein. A D gene is named only where the DNA matches it firmly. Some rows mark clone size as missing; the rest say once, few, many or name a class of expanded clone.

.,.,TRBJ2-3,TRBV28,TGTGCCAGCAGTTTCACAGATACGCAGTATTTT,CASSFTDTQYF
.,.,TRBJ2-7,TRBV21-1,TGTGCCAGCAGCAAAGCGCTTAATAAAAGTGGGGACAGGGTCTACGAGCAGTACTTC,CASSKALNKSGDRVYEQYF
.,.,TRBJ1-1,TRBV11-2,TGTGCCAGCAGCCTAGATGGGGTAGGAGCTTTCTTT,CASSLDGVGAFF
.,once,TRBJ1-5,TRBV19,TGTGCCAGTAGTATAGACCGGGGAGGCGGTCAGCCCCAGCATTTT,CASSIDRGGGQPQHF
TRBD2,.,TRBJ2-3,TRBV27,TGTGCCAGCAGTTTAATAGCGGGAGGGCCCCGAGATACGCAGTATTTT,CASSLIAGGPRDTQYF
.,once,TRBJ1-5,TRBV6-5,TGTGCCAGCAGTTACAGGAACAATCAGCCCCAGCATTTT,CASSYRNNQPQHF
.,few,TRBJ1-3,TRBV20-1,TGCAGTGCTAGAGAGCTCGTTGGCAGGGGTGGAAACACCATATATTTT,CSARELVGRGGNTIYF
.,.,TRBJ1-5,TRBV20-1,TGCAGTGCTAGAGAGGGCGGAAACAATCAGCCCCAGCATTTT,CSAREGGNNQPQHF
.,few,TRBJ2-3,TRBV15,TGTGCCAGCACAGGTAGCGGTAGCACAGATACGCAGTATTTT,CASTGSGSTDTQYF
.,.,TRBJ1-2,TRBV20-1,TGCAGTGCTAGGGCCGGGACCAATTTCTCAGTTAGGTATGGCTACACCTTC,CSARAGTNFSVRYGYTF
TRBD2,few,TRBJ2-1,TRBV7-9,TGTGCCAGCAGCGGAAGACTAGCGAATTACAATGAGCAGTTCTTC,CASSGRLANYNEQFF
.,.,TRBJ2-7,TRBV27,TGTGCCAGCAGCCACTTCTTCTCCTACGAGCAGTACTTC,CASSHFFSYEQYF
.,.,TRBJ1-3,TRBV19,TGTGCCAGTAGTTACAGCGACGGAGGAAACACCATATATTTT,CASSYSDGGNTIYF
.,.,TRBJ2-3,TRBV20-1,TGCAGTGCTCCGGGCGGGATGGGCACAGATACGCAGTATTTT,CSAPGGMGTDTQYF
.,few,TRBJ1-5,TRBV20-1,TGCAGTGCGACTCATAGCAATCAGCCCCAGCATTTT,CSATHSNQPQHF
.,once,TRBJ1-6,TRBV2,TGTGCCAGCAAGATCAGGGAGGGCGATTCACCCCTCCACTTT,CASKIREGDSPLHF
.,few,TRBJ1-1,TRBV20-1,TGCAGTGCTTTTCAGGAGTCCCGGAGCACTGAAGCTTTCTTT,CSAFQESRSTEAFF
.,.,TRBJ1-1,TRBV15,TGTGTCACCAGCAGAGATCCCCAGACAGCCCAGGGAGCTTTCTTT,CVTSRDPQTAQGAFF
TRBD2,.,TRBJ2-5,TRBV11-2,TGTGCCAGCAGCCCCCGACTAGCGGGAGGTTGGGAGACCCAGTACTTC,CASSPRLAGGWETQYF
.,few,TRBJ1-6,TRBV20-1,TGCAGTGCTAGAGATCCGATCAGGGATAGCTCCTATAATTCACCCCTCCACTTT,CSARDPIRDSSYNSPLHF
TRBD1,.,TRBJ2-1,TRBV24-1,TGTGCCACCAGTGATCAGACAGGGGGGTCCTACAATGAGCAGTTCTTC,CATSDQTGGSYNEQFF
TRBD1,.,TRBJ1-1,TRBV5-1,TGCGCCAGCAGTACTTCAGGGGGAGAAGCTTTCTTT,CASSTSGGEAFF
TRBD1,.,TRBJ1-1,TRBV19,TGTGCCAGTAGTATCGGACAGGGGCCGAGTAGCACTGAAGCTTTCTTT,CASSIGQGPSSTEAFF
.,few,TRBJ2-1,TRBV6-2/TRBV6-3,TGTGCCAGCAGTTACGGGGGCCTTTCCTACAATGAGCAGTTCTTC,CASSYGGLSYNEQFF
.,.,TRBJ2-7,TRBV6-5,TGTGCCAGCAGTTCCGGGACACAATCTTACGAGCAGTACTTC,CASSSGTQSYEQYF
TRBD1,.,TRBJ2-5,TRBV7-8,TGTGCCAGCAGCTTAGTAGGACAGGTTGGGCAAGAGACCCAGTACTTC,CASSLVGQVGQETQYF
TRBD1,.,TRBJ1-2,TRBV10-3,TGTGCCATCAGTGGTCCGGGACAGGATCGAGCTAACTATGGCTACACCTTC,CAISGPGQDRANYGYTF
.,few,TRBJ2-5,TRBV6-5,TGTGCCAGCAGTGTCTCGAGCTTTGACAGTACACTCGGGGGGACCCAGTACTTC,CASSVSSFDSTLGGTQYF
.,.,TRBJ2-5,TRBV11-1,TGTGCCAGCACCCTAGAAGGAGGATGGAACCAAGAGACCCAGTACTTC,CASTLEGGWNQETQYF
TRBD2,.,TRBJ2-1,TRBV12-3/TRBV12-4,TGTGCCAGCACAGGACTAGCGGACAATGAGCAGTTCTTC,CASTGLADNEQFF
.,.,TRBJ1-4,TRBV27,TGTGCCTGGACGGGGGAGACCAGGGTCGTTTTT,CAWTGETRVVF
TRBD2,once,TRBJ2-3,TRBV6-4,TGTGCCAGCAGTGACCGACTAGCGGGAGCAGATACGCAGTATTTT,CASSDRLAGADTQYF
.,.,TRBJ2-3,TRBV7-9,TGTGCCAGCAACGACAGGTTAGCAGGGGGCACAGATACGCAGTATTTT,CASNDRLAGGTDTQYF
.,few,TRBJ1-3,TRBV7-9,TGTGCCAGCAGCCACCCGACAGTAAACTCTGGAAACACCATATATTTT,CASSHPTVNSGNTIYF
.,.,TRBJ1-1,TRBV30,TGTGCCTGGGGGGTTTCGAACACTGAAGCTTTCTTT,CAWGVSNTEAFF
.,.,TRBJ2-7,TRBV7-3,TGTGCCAGCAGCTTAGGGGACTTCGGGTACGAGCAGTACTTC,CASSLGDFGYEQYF
TRBD1,few,TRBJ1-5,TRBV20-1,TGCAGTGCTAGAGATATTAGTGACAGGGGGCTTGAAAGCAATCAGCCCCAGCATTTT,CSARDISDRGLESNQPQHF
.,.,TRBJ1-1,TRBV7-9,TGTGCCAGCAGCTTAGGATCAGTTAACACTGAAGCTTTCTTT,CASSLGSVNTEAFF
TRBD2,.,TRBJ2-1,TRBV7-3,TGTGCCAGCAGCTCTAGCGGGAGGTCAAATGAGCAGTTCTTC,CASSSSGRSNEQFF
TRBD1,.,TRBJ2-3,TRBV28,TGTGCCAGCAGTTCCCGACAGGGGGCAGGGACAGATACGCAGTATTTT,CASSSRQGAGTDTQYF
.,few,TRBJ2-7,TRBV21-1,TGTGCCAGCAGCCCTAGGACAAACTACGAGCAGTACTTC,CASSPRTNYEQYF
.,large,TRBJ2-5,TRBV20-1,TGCAGTGCGGGGGACGACGGAGGGACTGGGGAGACCCAGTACTTC,CSAGDDGGTGETQYF